This TCR beta chain comes out of a study of CXCR3-negative and CXCR3-positive naive CD8 T cells. Carrying UMI labels, the TRB cDNA libraries were prepared through 5' RACE. TCRdb re-called the 5' RACE reads and gives one entry per CDR3 protein, without DNA. Reported are 150,000 or so distinct CDR3 sequences; the ten largest clones contain approximately 0.46%. Germline V gene sequence: CDR1 LNHNV, CDR2 YYDKDF (reference sequence). The CDR3 is made up of 16 amino acids. A note on this clonotype: Its matching antigen is unknown.

Regarding the study as a whole: Both naive subsets, CXCR3-negative and CXCR3-positive, displayed similar TRBV-TRBJ usage, unlike memory cells. Naive cells with CXCR3 showed TRB CDR3s that were more hydrophobic than those in CXCR3-negative naive cells. After cryopreservation, expression of CXCR3 was partially reduced, and most assays were run with fresh PBMCs.

The TCR comes from a human donor in good health. Some clones in this sample may be carry-over from other donors' samples. Material: naive CXCR3- CD8+ T cells from blood. Subset: CD45RO-CCR7+CD27+CD95- naive CD8+ T cells lacking CXCR3 (TNR3-). The chain links TRBV15 to TRBJ2-5; without DNA, the TCRdb call of TRBD1 cannot be checked. Here the CDR3 reads CATVLHRGRRQETQYF.